The next 10 T cell receptor beta chains were all read from a single sample in a study of identifying expanded T cells in peripheral blood. The method was immunoSEQ multiplex PCR; TCRdb's version includes in-frame clones alone and lacks a portion of them. The data contain more than 90,000 clones, roughly 89% of them singletons. Sequencing used blood. The receptor source for this set is a person between 18 and 75 years old in good health.

V is TRBV2 and J is TRBJ2-1; TRBD1 matches at 11 bases. The CDR3 runs 17 residues. Per germline, CDR1 SNHLY and CDR2 FYNNEI. Trimming cost V 6 bases and J 3 bases; bases outside gene matches: 10. CDR3 sequence (DNA): TGTGCCAGCAGCGATATTAGGACAGGGGGCATCTACAATGAGCAGTTCTTC. Amino acid sequence: CASSDIRTGGIYNEQFF. Full variable domain (rest looked up from reference TRBV2 and TRBJ2-1): EPEVTQTPSHQVTQMGQEVILRCVPISNHLYFYWYRQILGQKVEFLVSFYNNEISEKSEIFDDQFSVERPDGSNFTLKIRSTKLEDSAMYFCASSDIRTGGIYNEQFFGPGTRLTVL.

The CDR3: CASRTRGTAYEQYF. The CDR3 coding sequence is TGTGCCAGCAGGACGCGGGGGACCGCCTACGAGCAGTACTTC. This chain links TRBV27 with TRBJ2-7, with 7 bases fitting TRBD2. Germline V gives CDR1 MNHEY, CDR2 SMNVEV (reference sequence). V lost 6 bases, J lost 2 bases, and 7 bases stayed unmatched. This CDR3 region has 14 residues.

The chain combines TRBV29-1 with TRBJ2-7; D perhaps matches TRBD2 (5 bases). There are 10 residues in the CDR3. CDR1 is SQVTM, CDR2 ANQGSEA, per germline. Trimming took off 5 bases at V and 6 bases at J, with 8 bases between the two ends. The CDR3 loop reads CSVKDSEQYF. The CDR3 DNA follows: TGCAGCGTTAAGGACTCCGAGCAGTACTTC.

The chain is built from TRBV27 and TRBJ2-2; D unresolved. Per germline, CDR1 MNHEY and CDR2 SMNVEV (reference sequence). CDR3 size: 16 residues. V was shortened by 0 bases and J by 1 base, with 9 bases between the two germline ends. The CDR3 DNA is TGTGCCAGCAGTTTATCAAGGCTGTTGAACACCGGGGAGCTGTTTTTT. Its protein product is CASSLSRLLNTGELFF.

This clone came up once. The chain links TRBV5-6 to TRBJ1-5; D unclear. The CDR3 totals 15 residues. V was shortened by 4 bases and J by 6 bases, with 17 bases between the two germline ends. Germline CDR1 reads SGHDT; CDR2 reads YYEEEE. CDR3 nucleotides: TGTGCCAGCAGCCCCGGACCCTCGGGAGGTCAGCCCCAGCATTTT. This encodes CASSPGPSGGQPQHF.

The gene calls are TRBV29-1 and TRBJ1-1, with D maybe TRBD1 (5 bases). This CDR3 spans 11 amino acids. CDR1 is SQVTM, CDR2 ANQGSEA, per germline. Trimming removed 4 bases at V and 8 bases at J, with 11 bases between. CDR3 loop: CSVADSGEAFF. The CDR3, as DNA: TGCAGCGTTGCCGACAGTGGGGAAGCTTTCTTT.

This chain uses TRBV30 with TRBJ2-3; weak D call: TRBD2 (5 bases). CDR1 GTSNPN and CDR2 SVGIG come from the germline V gene (reference sequence). The length of the CDR3 is 12 residues. The CDR3 DNA reads TGTGCACAGAGGGTACTGACAGATACGCAGTATTTT. Its translation is CAQRVLTDTQYF. The entire variable domain, with the rest obtained from reference TRBV30 and TRBJ2-3, is as follows: SQTIHQWPATLVQPVGSPLSLECTVEGTSNPNLYWYRQAAGRGLQLLFYSVGIGQISSEVPQNLSASRPQDRQFILSSKKLLLSDSGFYLCAQRVLTDTQYFGPGTRLTVL.

Comment on this clone: At one end, the junction sequence differs from germline, possibly due to a read error. V and J are TRBV5-1 and TRBJ1-4, with D unresolved. Per the germline V gene, CDR1 is SGHRS and CDR2 is YFSETQ. The CDR3 spans 14 residues. CDR3 in amino acids: CASSGGVRDEKLFF. In DNA, the CDR3 is TGCGCTAGCAGCGGAGGAGTCCGGGATGAAAAACTGTTTTTT.

The chain links TRBV15 to TRBJ2-7, with TRBD2 identical over 9 bases. This CDR3 has 15 amino acids. The germline V gene encodes CDR1 LNHNV and CDR2 YYDKDF (reference sequence). J was trimmed by 6 bases and V by 0 bases; bases with no gene match: 6. The CDR3 DNA reads TGTGCCACCAGCAGAGAGACTAGCGGACTATTCGAGCAGTACTTC. Residues: CATSRETSGLFEQYF.

J is TRBJ1-2 and V is TRBV5-1, with 9 bases that match TRBD1. Germline loops: CDR1 SGHRS, CDR2 YFSETQ. The CDR3 is 19 amino acids. J was trimmed by 8 bases and V by 0 bases; bases with no gene match: 20. The CDR3 region has the DNA TGCGCCAGCAGCTTGGACGGATACGTCGGGACAGGGATAGTTGGCGGCTACACCTTC. Its translation is CASSLDGYVGTGIVGGYTF.